In this sample, the clone carrying this TCR beta chain turned up a few times. What it recognizes is unknown. This sample was included in a study of identical twins. Study conclusions and caveats: Insertions were reduced in abundant cord blood beta clonotypes but not in memory repertoires. The study found weaker excess twin sharing in beta out-of-frame sequences.

A universal primer site was created by template switching, with the cDNA bearing unique molecular identifiers. One entry per CDR3 protein results from TCRdb running MiXCR on the 5' RACE reads. The repertoire includes 640,000 or so distinct CDR3 sequences, 6.1% of them detected once, and around 1.7% sits in the top ten. The source of this sequence is a man aged 18 to 29 in good health. Specimen: naive T cells sorted from blood.

CDR3: CSAKRLAGPSYEQYF. In DNA form, the CDR3 reads TGCAGTGCTAAAAGGTTAGCGGGTCCTTCCTACGAGCAGTACTTC. The chain carries TRBV20-1 and TRBJ2-7; 7 bases are a match to TRBD2. The V segment lost 4 bases and the J segment 1 base; nucleotides outside the gene matches: 10. The length of the CDR3 is 15 residues. Germline V gene sequence: CDR1 DFQATT, CDR2 SNEGSKA (reference sequence).